Presented here are 13 T cell receptor beta chains from one specimen sequenced in a study of Ad26.COV2.S vaccination and SARS-CoV-2 variants. As to treatment: 15 to 20 received Ad26.COV2.S at low or high dose, single or two shots; 5 received placebo; per-sample allocation not given. Day 63 following the first vaccine or placebo injection was when the samples were taken. Sequenced by immunoSEQ multiplex PCR; TCRdb stores in-frame clones only, minus some. The sample contains a few hundred thousand clones, 87% of which appear only once. This material consisted of peripheral blood, taken in a trial of Ad26.COV2.S vaccine versus placebo. The source of these receptors is a person between 18 and 65 years old who received the Ad26.COV2.S COVID-19 vaccine or a placebo.

The chain uses TRBV3-1 (or the pseudogene TRBV3-2) and TRBJ2-2; D gene ambiguous. CDR1 is LGHDT, CDR2 YNNKEL, per germline (reference sequence). Trimming shortened V by 4 bases and J by 9 bases, and 6 bases separated the two germline ends. The CDR3 is made up of 11 amino acids. CDR3 sequence: CASSLSWELFF. CDR3 sequence (DNA): TGTGCCAGCAGCCTTAGCTGGGAGCTGTTTTTT.

J is TRBJ2-1 and V is TRBV5-6; 10 bases line up with TRBD1. The J segment lost 7 bases and the V segment lost 4 bases, leaving 11 bases of the junction unmatched. Germline CDR1 is SGHDT and CDR2 is YYEEEE. This CDR3 is built from 16 residues. The CDR3 DNA reads as TGTGCCAGCAGCGCTGACGGGGACAGGGGTTCTAATGAGCAGTTCTTC. Its protein is CASSADGDRGSNEQFF.

The chain links TRBV7-9 to TRBJ1-1; the D gene is possibly TRBD1 (5 bases). V lost 2 bases and J lost 1, with 11 bases in between. CDR1 and CDR2 from the germline V gene are SEHNR and FQNEAQ (reference sequence). The CDR3 extends over 15 amino acids. The CDR3 DNA follows: TGTGCCAGCAGCTTACAGGGAGCGGAGAACACTGAAGCTTTCTTT. It yields the protein CASSLQGAENTEAFF.

The CDR3 coding sequence is TGTGCCAGCAGTACCGAGGGCGCGGTCCATCAGCCCCAGCATTTT. Protein: CASSTEGAVHQPQHF. The J gene is TRBJ1-5, the V gene TRBV6-5; no firm D call. The germline V and J ends were trimmed by 5 bases and 5 bases, with 16 bases remaining between them. CDR1 is MNHEY and CDR2 is SVGAGI in the germline V gene. This CDR3 region has 15 residues.

This clone occurred once. This rearrangement joins TRBV5-1 to TRBJ2-7; D is tentatively TRBD1 or TRBD2 (5 bases each). Trimming took 4 bases from V and 2 from J, leaving 13 bases between them. CDR3 size: 14 residues. Germline values: CDR1 SGHRS, CDR2 YFSETQ. The CDR3 DNA sequence: TGCGCCAGCAGCCCCAGTCAGGGAGCCTACGAGCAGTACTTC. Protein product: CASSPSQGAYEQYF.

This chain links TRBV5-1 with TRBJ1-6; D might be TRBD1 (5 bases). V gave up 1 base and J gave up 9 bases, with 11 bases separating them. This CDR3 contains 14 residues. Germline V gene lookup returns CDR1 SGHRS and CDR2 YFSETQ. As DNA, the CDR3 is TGCGCCAGCAGCTTGTCAGGGAGAAGTTCACCCCTCCACTTT. Its translation: CASSLSGRSSPLHF.

This chain links TRBV2 with TRBJ1-6; 7 nucleotides agree with TRBD1. CDR3 length: 14 residues. Losses at the gene ends were 5 bases for V and 11 bases for J; bases not matched to a gene: 9. Germline-derived CDR1 and CDR2 are SNHLY and FYNNEI. The CDR3: CASSPGQRRAPLHF. CDR3 nucleotide sequence: TGTGCCAGCAGTCCGGGACAGCGCAGGGCACCCCTCCACTTT. The full variable domain, in which reference TRBV2 and TRBJ1-6 provide the parts outside the CDR3, is EPEVTQTPSHQVTQMGQEVILRCVPISNHLYFYWYRQILGQKVEFLVSFYNNEISEKSEIFDDQFSVERPDGSNFTLKIRSTKLEDSAMYFCASSPGQRRAPLHFGNGTRLTVT.

The V gene is TRBV14, the J gene TRBJ1-2, with D possibly TRBD1 on 6 matching bases. The length of the CDR3 is 15 residues. The ends were cut back, 4 bases at V and 4 bases at J, with 16 bases in the middle. CDR1 is SGHDN, CDR2 FVKESK, per germline. In nucleotides, the CDR3 is TGTGCCAGCAGCCTCACCTCCAGGGGCCCCTATGGCTACACCTTC. It encodes CASSLTSRGPYGYTF.

This chain joins TRBV9 and TRBJ1-1; no firm D call. Germline V CDR1 and CDR2: SGDLS, YYNGEE. This CDR3 spans 13 amino acids. The germline V and J ends were trimmed by 3 bases and 0 bases, with 6 bases remaining between them. This CDR3 reads CASSGSMNTEAFF. The CDR3 coding sequence is TGTGCCAGCAGCGGGTCTATGAACACTGAAGCTTTCTTT.

CDR3 region: CASSFLGYEQYF. CDR3 in DNA: TGTGCCAGCAGTTTTTTAGGGTACGAGCAGTACTTC. V and J are TRBV27 and TRBJ2-7; D is unclear. Trimming cost V 3 bases and J 4 bases, with 7 bases left between them. The CDR3 runs 12 residues. CDR1 is MNHEY, CDR2 SMNVEV, per germline (reference sequence).

The V gene is TRBV4-1, the J gene TRBJ1-2; D is unclear. The germline V gene has CDR1 MGHRA and CDR2 YSYEKL. The CDR3 sequence is 14 residues long. Trimming left V 0 bases short and J 0 bases short, with 5 bases between. CDR3: CASSQDIANYGYTF. DNA for the CDR3: TGCGCCAGCAGCCAAGATATAGCTAACTATGGCTACACCTTC.

This clone was observed a handful of times. The V call is TRBV6-5, the J call TRBJ1-6; D is uncertain. V dropped 6 bases and J dropped 8 bases, with 17 bases sitting between them. Germline V gene lookup returns CDR1 MNHEY and CDR2 SVGAGI. The CDR3 loop spans 15 amino acids. CDR3 amino acids: CASRRVRMADSPLHF. The CDR3 DNA sequence: TGTGCCAGCAGGCGTGTCCGTATGGCGGATTCACCCCTCCACTTT.

The genes are TRBV6-1 and TRBJ1-1; unclear D gene. The CDR3 is 15 amino acids. Per the germline V gene, CDR1 is MNHNS and CDR2 is SASEGT. Trimming removed 3 bases at V and 0 bases at J, with 11 bases between. Written as DNA, the CDR3 is TGTGCCAGCAGTGATCAGACACTGATGAACACTGAAGCTTTCTTT. As protein: CASSDQTLMNTEAFF.